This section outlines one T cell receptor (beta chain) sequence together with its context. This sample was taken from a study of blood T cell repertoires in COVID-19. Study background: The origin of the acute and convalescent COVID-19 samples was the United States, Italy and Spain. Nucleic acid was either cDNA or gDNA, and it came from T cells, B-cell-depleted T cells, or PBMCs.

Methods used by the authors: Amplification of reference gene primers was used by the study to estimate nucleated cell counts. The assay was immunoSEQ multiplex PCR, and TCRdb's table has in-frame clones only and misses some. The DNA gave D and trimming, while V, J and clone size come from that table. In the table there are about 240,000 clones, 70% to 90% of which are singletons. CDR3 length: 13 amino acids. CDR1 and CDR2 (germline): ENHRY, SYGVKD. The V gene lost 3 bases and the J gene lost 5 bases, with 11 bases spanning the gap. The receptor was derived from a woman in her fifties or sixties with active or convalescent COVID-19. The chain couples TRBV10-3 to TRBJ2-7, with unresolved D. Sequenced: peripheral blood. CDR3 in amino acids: CAISEPNYHEQYF. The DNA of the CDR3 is TGTGCCATCAGTGAACCAAACTACCACGAGCAGTACTTC.